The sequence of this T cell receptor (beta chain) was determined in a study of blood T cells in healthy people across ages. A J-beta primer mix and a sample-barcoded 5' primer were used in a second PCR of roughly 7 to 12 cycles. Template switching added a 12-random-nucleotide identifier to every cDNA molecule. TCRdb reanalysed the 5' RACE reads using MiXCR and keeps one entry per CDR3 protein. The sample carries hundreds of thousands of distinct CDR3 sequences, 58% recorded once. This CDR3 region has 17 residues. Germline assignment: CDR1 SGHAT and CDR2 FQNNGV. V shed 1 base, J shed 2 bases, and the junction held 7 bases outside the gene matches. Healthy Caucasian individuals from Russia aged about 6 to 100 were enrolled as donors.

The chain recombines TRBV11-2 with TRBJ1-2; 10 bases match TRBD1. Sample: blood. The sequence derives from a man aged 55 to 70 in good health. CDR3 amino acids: CASSLAPPGQGNYGYTF. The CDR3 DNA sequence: TGTGCCAGCAGCTTAGCCCCACCGGGACAGGGGAACTATGGCTACACCTTC.